Included here is one T cell receptor beta chain sequence, with context. Its antigen remains unidentified. V was trimmed by 3 bases and J by 6 bases, leaving 14 bases between them. The CDR3 has 13 residues. CDR1 is SQVTM, CDR2 ANQGSEA, per germline. This sample was taken from a study of beta chain features in type 1 diabetes. The entirety of the isolated RNA underwent reverse transcription, so expressed TCRB transcripts were sequenced. The table came from immunoSEQ multiplex PCR; TCRdb's copy has only in-frame clones and leaves some out. The sample yields under 950,000 clones, roughly a sixth seen once. Overall study results and limits: Patients with Type 1 diabetes showed moderately but significantly shorter TCRB CDR3s in all four CD4+ subsets. No resolution was reached here on whether HLA type influences TCRB rearrangement.

A sort by CD45RO/CCR7/CD25/CD127/CD95/CD27 yielded CD4+ naive, central memory, regulatory and stem cell-like memory cells. The chain couples TRBV29-1 to TRBJ1-1; D possibly corresponds to TRBD1 (5 bases). The receptor was isolated from a woman aged 18-29 years in good health. Sequencing was done on a sample of naive CD4+ T cells from blood. The CDR3 nucleotides are TGCAGCGTTGAGGGAGGGACGGAAGCTGAAGCTTTCTTT. Its protein product is CSVEGGTEAEAFF.